The 29 T cell receptor beta chains below were found in one sample sequenced in a study of shared clonotypes between healthy human individuals. The protocol was immunoSEQ multiplex PCR, while the TCRdb copy is restricted to in-frame clones and leaves out a portion. There are 2 million to 3 million clones in the sample; more than 85% occur only once, and about 0.39% lies in the top ten. The source material was naive CD4+ T cells from PBMCs. The subset here: CD45RA+ positively selected. The receptors originated from a man aged 18 to 30 in good health. Some clones in this sample may be carry-over from other donors' samples.

The V call is TRBV4-1, the J call TRBJ1-1; weak D call: TRBD1 (6 bases). V was pared by 6 bases and J by 1 base, with 18 bases between. The CDR3 contains 16 residues. The germline CDR1 and CDR2 sequences are MGHRA and YSYEKL. This CDR3 is CASSPSLVRGNTEAFF. Written as DNA, the CDR3 is TGCGCCAGCAGTCCATCCCTGGTCAGGGGGAACACTGAAGCTTTCTTT.

As concerns this clone: This specimen includes other DNA sequences encoding the same CDR3. The gene calls are TRBV2 and TRBJ2-5, with unresolved D. The germline V gene encodes CDR1 SNHLY and CDR2 FYNNEI. The CDR3 is 13 residues long. V was shortened by 4 bases and J by 2 bases, with 8 bases between the two germline ends. The CDR3 DNA reads as TGTGCCAGCAGTGGAACGGAACAAGAGACCCAGTACTTC. It translates to CASSGTEQETQYF.

This chain joins TRBV10-1 and TRBJ2-7, with 8 bases matching TRBD1. V was pared by 2 bases and J by 2 bases, with 5 bases of the junction left unmatched. CDR3 length: 15 amino acids. The V gene's germline CDR1 is WNHNN and CDR2 SYGVQD (reference sequence). This CDR3 is CASSERSGGPYEQYF. In DNA, the CDR3 is TGCGCCAGCAGTGAGAGGTCAGGGGGCCCCTACGAGCAGTACTTC.

The rearrangement uses TRBV4-1 and TRBJ2-2; 7 bases align to TRBD1. V was pared by 4 bases and J by 9 bases, with 14 bases of the junction left unmatched. The CDR3 covers 16 residues. Germline CDR1 reads MGHRA; CDR2 reads YSYEKL. The CDR3 DNA reads as TGCGCCAGCAGCCCGAGCGTATACAGGGGTCCCAGGGAGCTGTTTTTT. The encoded protein is CASSPSVYRGPRELFF.

To note about this clone: The sample has other DNA sequences that encode this CDR3 too. The chain uses TRBV7-2 and TRBJ1-1; no firm D call. CDR1 and CDR2 (germline): SGHTA, FQGNSA. Deletions cut 2 bases from V and 1 base from J, with 8 bases between. This CDR3 has 14 residues. CDR3 bases: TGTGCCAGCAGCTTAAGGACCGCGAACACTGAAGCTTTCTTT. Protein sequence: CASSLRTANTEAFF.

The chain employs TRBV2 and TRBJ1-2; 8 bases match TRBD1. Looked up from germline, CDR1 is SNHLY and CDR2 is FYNNEI. CDR3 length equals 15 residues. After removal of 2 bases from V and 5 bases from J, the junction contained 7 bases not matched to a gene. CDR3 loop: CASSEKQGGWYGYTF. The CDR3 coding sequence is TGTGCCAGCAGTGAAAAACAGGGGGGCTGGTATGGCTACACCTTC.

The chain carries TRBV6-5 and TRBJ2-7; tentatively, D is TRBD1 (8 bases). The CDR3 totals 13 residues. CDR1 MNHEY and CDR2 SVGAGI come from the germline V gene. Trimming stripped 6 bases from V and 5 bases from J, with 14 bases between. Here the CDR3 reads CASRQGGVNEQYF. The CDR3 coding sequence is TGTGCCAGCAGACAGGGGGGGGTGAACGAGCAGTACTTC.

The sample holds a few counts of this clone. The gene calls are TRBV5-6 and TRBJ1-1; weak D call: TRBD1 (6 bases). The CDR3 length is 13 residues. V was cut by 0 bases and J by 8 bases, with 11 bases left in between. The germline V gene has CDR1 SGHDT and CDR2 YYEEEE. CDR3 in amino acids: CASSLVRGGEAFF. CDR3 DNA sequence: TGTGCCAGCAGCTTGGTCAGGGGCGGGGAAGCTTTCTTT.

The V call is TRBV28, the J call TRBJ2-2; tentatively, D is TRBD1 (6 bases). The CDR3 runs to 16 residues. Germline values: CDR1 MDHEN, CDR2 SYDVKM. Trimming removed 6 bases at V and 3 bases at J, with 17 bases between. This CDR3 reads CASSRQVHPYTGELFF. In DNA, the CDR3 is TGTGCCAGCAGCCGACAGGTCCACCCTTACACCGGGGAGCTGTTTTTT.

This rearrangement joins TRBV4-3 to TRBJ2-1; D is possibly TRBD2 (5 bases). This CDR3 spans 14 amino acids. Germline CDR1 is LGHNA and CDR2 is YSLEER. Trimming took off 3 bases at V and 10 bases at J, with 16 bases between the two ends. The CDR3 region is CASSQPSSPREQFF. CDR3 nucleotides: TGCGCCAGCAGCCAGCCCTCTAGCCCTAGGGAGCAGTTCTTC.

In the case of this clone: This sample also contains other DNA sequences that code for the same CDR3. The rearrangement joins TRBV28 to TRBJ1-5, with a tentative D call TRBD1 (5 bases). Between the trimmed V and J ends, which lost 3 bases and 2 bases, there was a span of 11 bases. Germline CDR1 is MDHEN and CDR2 is SYDVKM. The CDR3 contains 15 residues. DNA of the CDR3: TGTGCCAGCAGTTTGTGGGGCGGGGGCAATCAGCCCCAGCATTTT. Residues: CASSLWGGGNQPQHF.

The chain recombines TRBV11-3 with TRBJ2-7; TRBD1 agrees at 7 bases. Trimming cost V 5 bases and J 6 bases; bases outside gene matches: 7. CDR3 length: 13 residues. Germline V CDR1 and CDR2: SGHNT, YENEEA. In DNA, the CDR3 is TGTGCCAGCAGCCCAGGACAGGTCGGCGAGCAGTACTTC. It specifies CASSPGQVGEQYF.

The chain combines TRBV27 with TRBJ1-2; possible D gene TRBD1, 5 bases. CDR1 is MNHEY, CDR2 SMNVEV, per germline (reference sequence). CDR3 length: 14 amino acids. V gave up 6 bases and J gave up 4 bases, with 15 bases separating them. Here the CDR3 reads CASSPWGGGYGYTF. The CDR3 nucleotides read TGTGCCAGCAGCCCCTGGGGGGGAGGCTATGGCTACACCTTC.

This clone was seen once. The chain links TRBV5-1 to TRBJ2-1, with TRBD1 matching over 8 bases. Germline CDR1 reads SGHRS; CDR2 reads YFSETQ. V was clipped by 2 bases and J by 3 bases; unmatched bases: 4. This CDR3 region has 15 residues. The DNA for the CDR3 is TGCGCCAGCAGCTTCAGGACAGGGATCTACAATGAGCAGTTCTTC. Its translation is CASSFRTGIYNEQFF.

The rearrangement links TRBV18 to TRBJ1-5; tentative D call: TRBD1 (5 bases). The CDR3 loop spans 18 amino acids. Germline V lookup: CDR1 KGHSH, CDR2 LQKENI. Trimming took 0 bases from V and 0 from J, leaving 15 bases between them. The chain's CDR3 is CASSPPGRGGYSNQPQHF. The CDR3 DNA is TGTGCCAGCTCACCACCGGGACGCGGTGGATATAGCAATCAGCCCCAGCATTTT.

This clone came up a few times. The rearrangement links TRBV10-3 to TRBJ1-5; unclear D gene. V lost 4 bases and J 0 bases, leaving 4 bases between the germline ends. Germline V gives CDR1 ENHRY, CDR2 SYGVKD. The CDR3 is 13 amino acids. The CDR3 DNA reads TGTGCCATCAGTGTTGATAGCAATCAGCCCCAGCATTTT. Translating it yields CAISVDSNQPQHF.

The V call is TRBV19, the J call TRBJ1-4; 9 bases are a match to TRBD1. V trimming: 3 bases; J trimming: 10 bases; junction bases outside the gene matches: 6. This CDR3 contains 14 residues. CDR1 and CDR2 (germline): LNHDA, SQIVND (reference sequence). In DNA, the CDR3 is TGTGCCAGTAGTATCTTGGACAGGGGAGTAAAACTGTTTTTT. Protein product: CASSILDRGVKLFF.

The chain uses TRBV4-1 and TRBJ2-3, with 13 bases fitting TRBD2. The germline V gene encodes CDR1 MGHRA and CDR2 YSYEKL. This CDR3 contains 17 residues. V shed 1 base, J shed 4 bases, and the junction held 5 bases outside the gene matches. CDR3 sequence reads: CASSQVLAGGVADTQYF. The CDR3 coding sequence is TGCGCCAGCAGCCAAGTACTAGCGGGAGGGGTAGCAGATACGCAGTATTTT.

V and J are TRBV2 and TRBJ2-1, with a tentative D call TRBD2 (5 bases). Germline lookup yields CDR1 SNHLY and CDR2 FYNNEI. V was pared by 8 bases and J by 8 bases, with 22 bases between. The CDR3 length is 15 residues. The CDR3 reads CASEASGPVPDEQFF. CDR3 sequence (DNA): TGTGCCAGCGAAGCGAGCGGACCCGTGCCGGATGAGCAGTTCTTC.

The chain employs TRBV7-9 and TRBJ2-1, with TRBD1 as a possible D gene (6 bases). The CDR3 is 14 amino acids. CDR1 is SEHNR and CDR2 is FQNEAQ in the germline V gene (reference sequence). Trimming shortened V by 8 bases and J by 2 bases, and 13 bases separated the two germline ends. CDR3 amino acids: CASGTRQAYNEQFF. As DNA, the CDR3 is TGTGCCAGCGGAACTCGACAGGCCTACAATGAGCAGTTCTTC.

The rearrangement links TRBV29-1 to TRBJ2-3; TRBD2 matches at 8 bases. V trimming: 4 bases; J trimming: 5 bases; junction bases outside the gene matches: 5. The CDR3 contains 13 residues. Germline-derived CDR1 and CDR2 are SQVTM and ANQGSEA. The CDR3 spells CSVAGTRKDTQYF. CDR3 sequence (DNA): TGCAGCGTTGCCGGGACTAGGAAAGATACGCAGTATTTT.

The V and J genes are TRBV28 and TRBJ2-2; either TRBD1 or TRBD2 may fit D (5 bases each). CDR1 is MDHEN and CDR2 is SYDVKM in the germline V gene. Trimming took off 6 bases at V and 6 bases at J, with 17 bases between the two ends. This CDR3 contains 15 residues. CDR3 residues: CASSGHDKRAGELFF. CDR3 coding DNA: TGTGCCAGCAGCGGACACGACAAGAGGGCCGGGGAGCTGTTTTTT.

The rearrangement uses TRBV6-1 and TRBJ2-1, with unresolved D. The CDR3 is 11 amino acids. Trimming removed 3 bases from V and 8 bases from J, with 5 bases in between. Germline loops: CDR1 MNHNS, CDR2 SASEGT. CDR3 sequence reads: CASSDRDEQFF. CDR3 DNA: TGTGCCAGCAGTGACCGCGATGAGCAGTTCTTC.

This sequence joins TRBV21-1 and TRBJ2-7; the table's D call TRBD1 went unverified against the DNA. TRBV21-1 counts as a pseudogene. CDR3 length: 13 amino acids. The CDR3 region is CASNTGYWYEQYF. The CDR3 DNA reads TGTGCCAGCAATACAGGGTATTGGTACGAGCAGTACTTC.

The chain joins TRBV20-1 to TRBJ1-6; D may be TRBD1 (6 bases). Trimming took 4 bases from V and 8 from J, leaving 6 bases between them. Per germline, CDR1 DFQATT and CDR2 SNEGSKA (reference sequence). The CDR3 has 11 amino acids. The CDR3 nucleotides read TGCAGTGCTAACAGGGATTCACCCCTCCACTTT. Protein sequence: CSANRDSPLHF.

The chain uses TRBV6-5 and TRBJ1-1; D perhaps matches TRBD1 (6 bases). Germline CDR1 and CDR2: MNHEY and SVGAGI. Trimming pared 3 bases from V and 4 bases from J, leaving 12 bases between. The CDR3 loop spans 14 amino acids. As DNA, the CDR3 is TGTGCCAGCAGTTATCAGGGGAAAGGCACTGAAGCTTTCTTT. Translated: CASSYQGKGTEAFF.

The chain couples TRBV7-3 to TRBJ2-5; D is tentatively TRBD1 or TRBD2 (5 bases each). Germline values: CDR1 SGHTA, CDR2 FQGTGA. The CDR3 contains 14 residues. The ends were cut back, 2 bases at V and 4 bases at J, with 11 bases in the middle. The CDR3 is CASSLGGNSETQYF. For the CDR3, the DNA is TGTGCCAGCAGCTTAGGGGGAAATTCAGAGACCCAGTACTTC.

A remark on this clone: Other DNA variants within this sample encode the same CDR3. V is TRBV5-1 and J is TRBJ1-1; unclear D gene. Germline V gene lookup returns CDR1 SGHRS and CDR2 YFSETQ. The CDR3 contains 13 residues. V dropped 4 bases and J dropped 3 bases, with 10 bases sitting between them. The CDR3 bases are TGCGCCAGCAGCAGTGACGGTTACACTGAAGCTTTCTTT. The encoded protein is CASSSDGYTEAFF.

This clone was seen a few times. This rearrangement joins TRBV5-1 to TRBJ1-5, with D tentatively TRBD1 (5 bases). CDR3 length equals 14 residues. V dropped 4 bases and J dropped 3 bases, with 11 bases sitting between them. Germline values: CDR1 SGHRS, CDR2 YFSETQ. The CDR3 sequence: CASSIDSANQPQHF. The CDR3 DNA sequence: TGCGCCAGCAGCATCGACAGCGCCAATCAGCCCCAGCATTTT.